This is a list of T cell receptor beta chains from one sample in a study of blood T cell repertoires in COVID-19. Sequencing was performed with immunoSEQ multiplex PCR; in TCRdb, only in-frame clones are kept and a portion is missing. This sample has 90,000 to 120,000 clones, with more than 70% found just once. Sequencing was carried out using peripheral blood. The receptors shown here come from a man aged 40-49 years with active or convalescent COVID-19. The CDR3 runs from the conserved cysteine through the conserved F or W. A D gene is named only where the DNA matches it firmly. For some rows the clone size is stated as once, few or many, or as a class when expanded; others skip it.

d_call j_call v_call cdr3_length clone_size cdr3_nt cdr3_aa
NA TRBJ2-3 TRBV2 15 NA TGTGCCAGCGCCCCAGACCAGGTGGGGCTGGATACGCAGTATTTT CASAPDQVGLDTQYF
NA TRBJ1-5 TRBV5-1 13 few TGCGCCAGCAGCATTGACAGTAATCAGCCCCAGCATTTT CASSIDSNQPQHF
NA TRBJ1-1 TRBV7-2 12 NA TGTGCCAGCAGCTTCTACAGACCCGAAGCTTTCTTT CASSFYRPEAFF
TRBD1 TRBJ1-4 TRBV6-5 14 NA TGTGCCAGCAGCACAGGGGGAGCTAATGAAAAACTGTTTTTT CASSTGGANEKLFF
NA TRBJ1-5 TRBV15 18 NA TGTGCCACCAGCAGAGTTTCGCTGGAGGACGGGTTTAATCAGCCCCAGCATTTT CATSRVSLEDGFNQPQHF
NA TRBJ2-3 TRBV4-3 13 NA TGCGCCAGCAGCCAAGATAGTCGGGATACGCAGTATTTT CASSQDSRDTQYF
NA TRBJ1-6 TRBV7-6 16 NA TGTGCCAGCAGCTTGCAAAGCGGGAAAGCCCTTTCACCCCTCCACTTT CASSLQSGKALSPLHF
NA TRBJ1-1 TRBV6-1 15 NA TGTGCCAGCAGTGACGTCTGGCGGCCGAACACTGAAGCTTTCTTT CASSDVWRPNTEAFF
TRBD2 TRBJ2-7 TRBV4-3 15 NA TGCGCCAGCAGCCAAGAGCTAGCGGAGAATTACGAGCAGTACTTC CASSQELAENYEQYF
TRBD1 TRBJ2-7 TRBV28 15 NA TGTGCCAGCAGTTTACCGGGACAGGGCACCTACGAGCAGTACTTC CASSLPGQGTYEQYF
NA TRBJ2-1 TRBV28 13 NA TGTGCCAGCAGCCAGGGGCAGTACAATGAGCAGTTCTTC CASSQGQYNEQFF
NA TRBJ1-2 TRBV3-1/TRBV3-2 12 once TGTGCCAGCAGCCTCGGCGACAGTGGCTACACCTTC CASSLGDSGYTF
NA TRBJ1-1 TRBV27 14 NA TGTGCCAGCTGTTATCCAAACAGGAACACTGAAGCTTTCTTT CASCYPNRNTEAFF
TRBD2 TRBJ2-5 TRBV7-3 16 NA TGTGCCAGCAGCTTAGCCTCTAGCGGGAGTTCGGAGACCCAGTACTTC CASSLASSGSSETQYF
TRBD1 TRBJ1-2 TRBV30 18 once TGTGCCTGGAGTGTACAAGGGGACAGGGGTAGGTCTCTCCATGGCTACACCTTC CAWSVQGDRGRSLHGYTF
TRBD1 TRBJ1-6 TRBV3-1/TRBV3-2 14 NA TGTGCCAGCAGGGAACAGGGGGCGAATTCACCCCTCCACTTT CASREQGANSPLHF
NA TRBJ1-2 TRBV29-1 13 NA TGCAGCTCCCTAGGGGGGGAGGGCTATGGCTACACCTTC CSSLGGEGYGYTF
TRBD1 TRBJ1-4 TRBV11-2 15 NA TGTGCCAGCAGCTTAGTCGGACAGGGGGTTGAAAAACTGTTTTTT CASSLVGQGVEKLFF
NA TRBJ2-2 TRBV19 15 once TGTGCCAGTAGTCCCCGGACACAATACACCGGGGAGCTGTTTTTT CASSPRTQYTGELFF
NA TRBJ1-1 TRBV7-3 14 NA TGTGCCAGCAGCTTAACGCCGGGGGAGACTGAAGCTTTCTTT CASSLTPGETEAFF
NA TRBJ2-7 TRBV9 16 NA TGTGCCAGCAGCGTAGGGGGTTCGGGGGTTTTCTACGAGCAGTACTTC CASSVGGSGVFYEQYF
NA TRBJ2-7 TRBV27 13 NA TGTGCCAGCAGACGCCGGGACATATACGAGCAGTACTTC CASRRRDIYEQYF
TRBD2 TRBJ2-1 TRBV19 16 NA TGTGCCAGTAGTCCCCTAGCGGGGTCCTTTTACAATGAGCAGTTCTTC CASSPLAGSFYNEQFF
TRBD2 TRBJ2-1 TRBV6-2/TRBV6-3 19 NA TGTGCCAGCAGTTACATTCGTGGTAGCGGGAGCCCCCCCTACAATGAGCAGTTCTTC CASSYIRGSGSPPYNEQFF
TRBD2 TRBJ2-7 TRBV9 15 NA TGTGCCAGCAGCGCAGCGGGAGGGGGGGGCTACGAGCAGTACTTC CASSAAGGGGYEQYF
TRBD1 TRBJ2-5 TRBV15 15 NA TGTGCCACCAGCAGGACGCCGACAGGGTCGGAGACCCAGTACTTC CATSRTPTGSETQYF
NA TRBJ2-7 TRBV6-5 13 NA TGTGCCAGCAGTTTGAGGTTGAGCTACGAGCAGTACTTC CASSLRLSYEQYF
NA TRBJ2-7 TRBV6-5 14 NA TGTGCCAGCAGTTACAGGTCAGGGTTGTACGAGCAGTACTTC CASSYRSGLYEQYF
NA TRBJ2-7 TRBV11-1 15 NA TGTGCCAGCAGCCTCTTTAGCGGCATCTCCTACGAGCAGTACTTC CASSLFSGISYEQYF
NA TRBJ2-6 TRBV10-3 17 NA TGTGCCATCAGTGAACAGAATCCTCTCTCCGGGGCCAACGTCCTGACTTTC CAISEQNPLSGANVLTF
TRBD2 TRBJ2-2 TRBV7-2 15 once TGTGCCAGCAGGGGACTAGTGGGGAACACCGGGGAGCTGTTTTTT CASRGLVGNTGELFF
NA TRBJ1-2 TRBV27 14 NA TGTGCCAGCAGCCCGGCCGGGGGAGGGTATGGCTACACCTTC CASSPAGGGYGYTF
TRBD1 TRBJ1-5 TRBV3-1/TRBV3-2 20 NA TGTGCCAGCAGCCAAGAGACTACCGGGACAGGGGAGTGGAGCAATCAGCCCCAGCATTTT CASSQETTGTGEWSNQPQHF
TRBD2 TRBJ2-3 TRBV18 18 NA TGTGCCAGCTCACCACTCCGACTAGCGGGAGATCGGGAAGATACGCAGTATTTT CASSPLRLAGDREDTQYF
TRBD1 TRBJ1-1 TRBV28 14 NA TGTGCCAGCAGTTTAAGGACAGGGGGCACTGAAGCTTTCTTT CASSLRTGGTEAFF
TRBD1 TRBJ2-5 TRBV11-2 15 NA TGTGCCAGCAGCTCAGGGGGCTCTCCCCCGGAGACCCAGTACTTC CASSSGGSPPETQYF
NA TRBJ1-1 TRBV20-1 12 NA TGCAGTGCTAGTCGCGGGAACACTGAAGCTTTCTTT CSASRGNTEAFF
TRBD2 TRBJ2-1 TRBV5-1 15 NA TGCGCCAGCCTTTTAGGGCAGGGAGGGTTGAATGAGCAGTTCTTC CASLLGQGGLNEQFF
TRBD1 TRBJ1-1 TRBV27 15 NA TGTGCCAGCAGTCCATCCACAGGGGTAGTCACTGAAGCTTTCTTT CASSPSTGVVTEAFF